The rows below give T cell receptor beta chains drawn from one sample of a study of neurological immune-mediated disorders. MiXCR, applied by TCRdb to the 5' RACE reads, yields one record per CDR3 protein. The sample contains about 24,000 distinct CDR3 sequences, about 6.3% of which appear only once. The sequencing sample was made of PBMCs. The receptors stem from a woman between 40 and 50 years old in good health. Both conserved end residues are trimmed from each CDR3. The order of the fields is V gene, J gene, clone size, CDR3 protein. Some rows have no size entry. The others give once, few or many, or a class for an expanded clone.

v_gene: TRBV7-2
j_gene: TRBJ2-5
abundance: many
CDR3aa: ASSFFGAETQY

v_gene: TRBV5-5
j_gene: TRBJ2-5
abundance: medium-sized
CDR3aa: ASSSPHQTGSETQY

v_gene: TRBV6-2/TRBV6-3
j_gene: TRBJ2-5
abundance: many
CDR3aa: ASSETGGVETQY

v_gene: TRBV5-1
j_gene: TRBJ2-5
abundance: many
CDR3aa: ASSLGPGSGETQY

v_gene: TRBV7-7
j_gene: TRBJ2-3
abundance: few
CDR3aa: ASSLGRSERTDTQY

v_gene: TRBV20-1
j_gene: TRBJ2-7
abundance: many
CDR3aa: SAPQDSLFYEQY

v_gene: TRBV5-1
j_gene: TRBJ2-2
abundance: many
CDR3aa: ASSFPRTNTGELF

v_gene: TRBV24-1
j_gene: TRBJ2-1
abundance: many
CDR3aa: ATSDRLAVYNEQF

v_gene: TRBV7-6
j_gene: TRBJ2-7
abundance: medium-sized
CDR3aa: ASSLGGPYEQY

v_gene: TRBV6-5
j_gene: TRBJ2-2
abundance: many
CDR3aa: ASSLQTVVGAGELF

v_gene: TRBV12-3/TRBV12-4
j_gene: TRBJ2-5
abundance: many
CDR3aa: ASSDRDYPQETQY

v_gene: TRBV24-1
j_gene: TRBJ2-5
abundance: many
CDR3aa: ATSEPGRKPWQETQY

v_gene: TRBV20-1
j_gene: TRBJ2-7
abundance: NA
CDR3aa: SASGRLYEQY

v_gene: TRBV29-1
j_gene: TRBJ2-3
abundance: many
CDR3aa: SVTRRGGTDTQY

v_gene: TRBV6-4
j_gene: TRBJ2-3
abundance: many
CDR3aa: ASSDGSTDTQY